Sequencing of this T cell receptor (beta chain) was carried out in a study of shared clonotypes between healthy human individuals. Background on the study: Each donor had three CD4 naive, three CD4 memory, two CD8 naive and one CD8 memory plate.

There are a few counts of this clone. Its specificity is unknown. The same CDR3 can be traced to other DNA sequences in this sample. Study outcomes and limitations: Sampling included only blood; tissue repertoires likely differ.

Germline assignment: CDR1 SGHRS and CDR2 YFSETQ. The CDR3 is 15 residues long. The junction had 3 bases not matched to a gene; V was cut back by 0 bases and J by 3 bases. Only in-frame clones appear in the TCRdb table, and some are missing; sequencing was by immunoSEQ multiplex PCR. Found here are about 960,000 clones, 76% of them singletons; the top ten hold about 1.5%. The chain carries TRBV5-1 and TRBJ2-7, with 10 bases matching TRBD1. The sequencing sample was made of memory CD4+ T cells sorted from blood. Subset described: CD45RA-negative fraction. The sequence came from a man between 18 and 29 years old in good health. CDR3 protein: CASSLGTGGIYEQYF. CDR3 DNA: TGCGCCAGCAGCTTGGGGACAGGGGGTATCTACGAGCAGTACTTC. The full variable domain, with the rest looked up from reference TRBV5-1 and TRBJ2-7, is KAGVTQTPRYLIKTRGQQVTLSCSPISGHRSVSWYQQTPGQGLQFLFEYFSETQRNKGNFPGRFSGRQFSNSRSEMNVSTLELGDSALYLCASSLGTGGIYEQYFGPGTRLTVT.